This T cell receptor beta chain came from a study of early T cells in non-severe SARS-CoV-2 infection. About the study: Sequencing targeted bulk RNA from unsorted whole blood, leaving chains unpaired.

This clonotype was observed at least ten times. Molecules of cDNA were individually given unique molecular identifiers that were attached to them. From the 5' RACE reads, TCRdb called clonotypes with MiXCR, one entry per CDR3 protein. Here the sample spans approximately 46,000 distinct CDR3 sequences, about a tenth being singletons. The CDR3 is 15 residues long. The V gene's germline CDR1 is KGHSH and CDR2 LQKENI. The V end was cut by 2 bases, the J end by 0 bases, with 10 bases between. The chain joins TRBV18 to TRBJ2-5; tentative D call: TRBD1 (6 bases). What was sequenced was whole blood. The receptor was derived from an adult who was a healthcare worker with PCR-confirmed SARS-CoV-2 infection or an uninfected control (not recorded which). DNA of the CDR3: TGTGCCAGCTCACCATTCGGGACAAACCAAGAGACCCAGTACTTC. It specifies CASSPFGTNQETQYF.